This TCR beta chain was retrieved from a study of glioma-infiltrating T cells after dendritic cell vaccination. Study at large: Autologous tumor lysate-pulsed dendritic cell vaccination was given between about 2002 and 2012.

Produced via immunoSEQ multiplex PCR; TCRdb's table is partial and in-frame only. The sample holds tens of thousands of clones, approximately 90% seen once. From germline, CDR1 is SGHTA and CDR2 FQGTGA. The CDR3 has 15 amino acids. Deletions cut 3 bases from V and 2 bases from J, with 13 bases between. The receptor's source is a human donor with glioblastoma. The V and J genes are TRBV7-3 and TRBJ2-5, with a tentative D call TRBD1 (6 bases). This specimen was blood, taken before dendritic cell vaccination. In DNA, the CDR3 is TGTGCCAGCAGCTTCTCGGACAGCTTTCAAGAGACCCAGTACTTC. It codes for CASSFSDSFQETQYF. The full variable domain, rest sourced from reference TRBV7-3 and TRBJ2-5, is GAGVSQTPSNKVTEKGKYVELRCDPISGHTALYWYRQSLGQGPEFLIYFQGTGAADDSGLPNDRFFAVRPEGSVSTLKIQRTERGDSAVYLCASSFSDSFQETQYFGPGTRLLVL.